What follows are 20 T cell receptor beta chains derived from one specimen sequenced in a study of CD8 T cells in ankylosing spondylitis. MiXCR was run by TCRdb on the 5' RACE reads, yielding one entry per CDR3 protein. There are around 280,000 distinct CDR3 sequences in the sample; about 19% occur only once, and 7.5% to 9.5% lies in the top ten. Sequencing used blood, either unsorted or a sorted T cell fraction (not recorded which). The receptors were sampled from a male donor with ankylosing spondylitis or in good health (not recorded which).

The table lists this clonotype with many counts. The CDR3 DNA reads TGTGCCAGCAGCTTATTGGGGCCGTACAATGAGCAGTTCTTC. This codes for CASSLLGPYNEQFF. The V gene is TRBV7-3, the J gene TRBJ2-1; TRBD1 might be the D (5 bases). The CDR3 contains 14 residues. The germline CDR1 and CDR2 sequences are SGHTA and FQGTGA. V shed 2 bases and J shed 4 bases, with 9 bases lying between them.

In this sample, this clonotype turned up many times. The chain joins TRBV5-1 to TRBJ2-3; 10 bases match TRBD2. Unmatched junction bases numbered 10, after V lost 2 bases and J lost 1 base. Germline V gene sequence: CDR1 SGHRS, CDR2 YFSETQ. This CDR3 has 18 residues. The CDR3 bases are TGCGCCAGCAGCTTCCGGACTAGCGGAATGGGGGGCACAGATACGCAGTATTTT. As protein: CASSFRTSGMGGTDTQYF.

This rearrangement joins TRBV9 to TRBJ2-3; 10 bases are a match to TRBD2. V dropped 2 bases and J dropped 6; count of bases not matched to a gene: 9. Looked up from germline, CDR1 is SGDLS and CDR2 is YYNGEE. This CDR3 has 16 amino acids. CDR3 sequence: CASSVLAGGPLDTQYF. The CDR3 DNA sequence: TGTGCCAGCAGCGTCTTAGCGGGAGGCCCCCTGGATACGCAGTATTTT.

This clonotype has more than one count but fewer than ten. The rearrangement links TRBV6-2 or TRBV6-3 to TRBJ2-7; possible D gene TRBD1, 5 bases. The CDR3 length is 12 residues. Germline values: CDR1 MNHEY, CDR2 SVGEGT. The V and J ends lost 6 bases and 12 bases respectively, with 18 bases between them. The chain's CDR3 is CASRHDSSWWYV. CDR3 bases: TGTGCCAGCAGACATGACAGTTCGTGGTGGTACGTC.

This clonotype showed up many times. The chain joins TRBV27 to TRBJ2-2; 8 bases align to TRBD2. V lost 3 bases to trimming and J lost 6 bases; unmatched junction nucleotides: 3. CDR3 size: 14 residues. The germline CDR1 and CDR2 sequences are MNHEY and SMNVEV (reference sequence). Here the CDR3 reads CASSLLAGAGELFF. In DNA, the CDR3 is TGTGCCAGCAGTTTGCTAGCGGGTGCCGGGGAGCTGTTTTTT.

This clonotype has more than one count but fewer than ten. This chain links TRBV5-6 with TRBJ1-2; 7 bases fit TRBD1. The junction had 6 bases not matched to a gene; V was cut back by 2 bases and J by 8 bases. The CDR3 runs 13 residues. Germline-derived CDR1 and CDR2 are SGHDT and YYEEEE. The CDR3: CASSFGDRWGYTF. As DNA, the CDR3 is TGTGCCAGCAGCTTCGGGGACAGATGGGGCTACACCTTC. Looking up the rest from reference TRBV5-6 and TRBJ1-2 gives the full variable domain: DAGVTQSPTHLIKTRGQQVTLRCSPKSGHDTVSWYQQALGQGPQFIFQYYEEEERQRGNFPDRFSGHQFPNYSSELNVNALLLGDSALYLCASSFGDRWGYTFGSGTRLTVV.

This clonotype was counted between two and nine times. The chain has TRBV14 and TRBJ2-5, with TRBD2 identical over 13 bases. The CDR3 contains 21 residues. Germline V CDR1 and CDR2: SGHDN, FVKESK. With 0 bases clipped from V and 3 bases from J, the junction kept 16 bases outside the gene matches. The CDR3 sequence: CASSQDSSSDGLAGAKETQYF. The CDR3 DNA sequence: TGTGCCAGCAGCCAAGATTCATCCTCAGATGGACTAGCGGGGGCCAAAGAGACCCAGTACTTC.

The chain is built from TRBV5-5 and TRBJ2-1; the match to TRBD2 covers 10 bases. This CDR3 region has 16 residues. Trimming took 1 base from V and 0 from J; bases not matched to a gene: 1. Germline CDR1 SGHKS, CDR2 YYEKEE (reference sequence). The CDR3 region is CASSLSSGSSYNEQFF. The CDR3 DNA reads TGTGCCAGCAGCTTGTCTAGCGGGAGCTCCTACAATGAGCAGTTCTTC.

This clonotype was detected a few times. The gene calls are TRBV28 and TRBJ2-7; the match to TRBD2 covers 7 bases. Losses at the gene ends were 8 bases for V and 4 bases for J; bases not matched to a gene: 8. Germline V gene sequence: CDR1 MDHEN, CDR2 SYDVKM. This CDR3 comprises 13 residues. The CDR3 sequence is CASAGTTSYEQYV. The DNA of the CDR3 is TGTGCCAGCGCCGGGACTACGTCGTACGAGCAGTACGTC.

This clonotype turned up a few times. A much larger clone is a single base away; this may be a read error. The DNA of the CDR3 is TGTGCCAGCAGTGAAGCGGGCAGGGTCGGGTCACCCCTCCACTTT. Translated, it gives CASSEAGRVGSPLHF. The chain recombines TRBV2 with TRBJ1-6, with D possibly being TRBD1 (5 bases). Germline loops: CDR1 SNHLY, CDR2 FYNNEI. This CDR3 region has 15 residues. Trimming removed 0 bases from V and 10 bases from J, with 13 bases in between.

This clonotype came up once. The chain carries TRBV28 and TRBJ1-2; no reliable D call. CDR1 is MDHEN and CDR2 is SYDVKM in the germline V gene. This CDR3 comprises 12 residues. The germline V and J ends were trimmed by 4 bases and 6 bases, with 9 bases remaining between them. CDR3 DNA sequence: TGTGCCAGCAGTTCGATCCAGGATGGCTACACCTTC. Translating gives CASSSIQDGYTF.

The chain is built from TRBV28 and TRBJ1-1; D perhaps matches TRBD1 (5 bases). Trimming stripped 6 bases from V and 10 bases from J, with 18 bases between. Looked up from germline, CDR1 is MDHEN and CDR2 is SYDVKM. This CDR3 contains 13 residues. The CDR3 DNA is TGTGCCAGCAGGTCCATAGGGGTAACGGGAGCTTTCTTT. This sequence encodes CASRSIGVTGAFF. Looking up the rest from reference TRBV28 and TRBJ1-1 gives the full variable domain: DVKVTQSSRYLVKRTGEKVFLECVQDMDHENMFWYRQDPGLGLRLIYFSYDVKMKEKGDIPEGYSVSREKKERFSLILESASTNQTSMYLCASRSIGVTGAFFGQGTRLTVV.

Only a few counts were recorded for this clonotype. The CDR3 is CASSLWTGDEQYV. Here the CDR3 DNA reads TGCGCCAGCAGCTTGTGGACAGGGGACGAGCAGTACGTC. V gene TRBV5-1 combines with J gene TRBJ2-7; 9 bases map to TRBD1. Germline CDR1 and CDR2: SGHRS and YFSETQ. The CDR3 length is 13 residues. With 1 base clipped from V and 5 bases from J, the junction kept 1 base outside the gene matches.

This clonotype came up a few times. This chain connects TRBV20-1 to TRBJ1-4; possible D gene TRBD1, 6 bases. CDR1 DFQATT and CDR2 SNEGSKA come from the germline V gene (reference sequence). This CDR3 comprises 12 residues. The CDR3 nucleotides read TGCAGAGCAGGGGTGACTAATGAAAAACTGTTTTTT. Its translation is CRAGVTNEKLFF.

Here the CDR3 DNA reads TGCAGTGCTAGTGTGGTGGGCCTCAGCACAGATACGCAGTATTTT. It translates to CSASVVGLSTDTQYF. The V gene is TRBV20-1, the J gene TRBJ2-3; D remains ambiguous. CDR3 length: 15 amino acids. V was cut by 3 bases and J by 0 bases, with 13 bases left in between. The germline V gene encodes CDR1 DFQATT and CDR2 SNEGSKA (reference sequence).

The V and J genes are TRBV6-2 or TRBV6-3 and TRBJ2-7; D is uncertain. V shed 6 bases and J shed 2 bases, with 8 bases lying between them. This CDR3 is built from 12 residues. The germline V gene encodes CDR1 MNHEY and CDR2 SVGEGT. The CDR3 loop reads CASSDSPYEQYV. DNA of the CDR3: TGTGCCAGCAGCGACTCCCCCTACGAGCAGTACGTC.

This chain connects TRBV14 to TRBJ2-7, with D possibly TRBD1 on 5 matching bases. CDR1 is SGHDN and CDR2 is FVKESK in the germline V gene. CDR3 length: 15 residues. Trimming took 1 base from V and 8 from J, leaving 18 bases between them. CDR3 residues: CASSQAAGPRGKQYV. CDR3 coding DNA: TGTGCCAGCAGCCAAGCGGCAGGACCTAGGGGCAAGCAGTACGTC.

The genes are TRBV11-2 and TRBJ1-2; unclear D gene. Trimming removed 1 base from V and 0 bases from J, with 9 bases in between. CDR1 SGHAT and CDR2 FQNNGV come from the germline V gene. CDR3 size: 15 residues. Written as DNA, the CDR3 is TGTGCCAGCAGCTTAGTGGCCGGGGCTAACTATGGCTACACCTTC. It translates to CASSLVAGANYGYTF.

J is TRBJ2-7 and V is TRBV6-1; D is perhaps TRBD1 (6 bases). The CDR3 extends over 15 amino acids. Per the germline V gene, CDR1 is MNHNS and CDR2 is SASEGT. V was pared by 1 base and J by 2 bases, with 12 bases between. The CDR3 region is CASSEEGQLAYEQYV. CDR3 coding DNA: TGTGCCAGCAGTGAAGAAGGACAGCTTGCCTACGAGCAGTACGTC.

This clonotype was observed at least ten times. The CDR3 end shows no conserved phenylalanine or tryptophan, and so a read error is likely. It is unclear where the CDR3 begins or ends on the DNA, so no DNA is shown, and the CDR3 is as TCRdb lists it. The V and J genes are TRBV9 and TRBJ2-1; the table calls TRBD2, which could not be checked here. Per germline, CDR1 SGDLS and CDR2 YYNGEE. The CDR3 is 11 amino acids in total, end residues counted. The CDR3 is CASSVARAGED.